The present T cell receptor beta chain was sequenced within a study of shared clonotypes between healthy human individuals. Study-wide context: The composition of the donors was a couple of women and a few men aged 18 to 49.

Several immunoSEQ plates held equal portions of the genomic DNA taken from each subset. Sequencing used immunoSEQ multiplex PCR; TCRdb keeps in-frame clones, though not all of them. Of under 1,100,000 clones listed, approximately 68% are singletons. This clone was seen ten or more times. Donors comprised healthy HIV-negative adults lacking recent acute infections or vaccinations. The CDR3 is made up of 15 amino acids. Per the germline V gene, CDR1 is GTSNPN and CDR2 is SVGIG (reference sequence). Trimming removed 7 bases from V and 6 bases from J; junction bases left unmatched: 16. The sequence was collected from a man younger than 35 in good health. V usage is TRBV30 and J usage is TRBJ2-7; 9 bases are shared with TRBD1. Sample: memory CD4+ T cells sorted from blood. Subset described: CD45RA-negative fraction. The CDR3 loop is CAFTRSTGTGREQYF. CDR3 DNA: TGTGCCTTCACCCGTTCTACCGGGACAGGGCGCGAGCAGTACTTC.